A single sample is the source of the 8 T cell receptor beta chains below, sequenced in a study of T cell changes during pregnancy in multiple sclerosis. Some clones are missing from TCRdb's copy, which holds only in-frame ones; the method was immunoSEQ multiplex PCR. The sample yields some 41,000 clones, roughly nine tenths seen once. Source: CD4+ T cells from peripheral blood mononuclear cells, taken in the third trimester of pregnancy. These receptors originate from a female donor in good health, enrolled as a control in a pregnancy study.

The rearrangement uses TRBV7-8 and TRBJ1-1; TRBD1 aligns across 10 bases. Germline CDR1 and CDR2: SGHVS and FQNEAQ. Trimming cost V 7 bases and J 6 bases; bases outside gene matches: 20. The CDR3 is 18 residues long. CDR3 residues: CASTIRATGGRFDAEAFF. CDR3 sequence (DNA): TGTGCCAGCACCATACGGGCGACAGGGGGCCGCTTTGACGCTGAAGCTTTCTTT.

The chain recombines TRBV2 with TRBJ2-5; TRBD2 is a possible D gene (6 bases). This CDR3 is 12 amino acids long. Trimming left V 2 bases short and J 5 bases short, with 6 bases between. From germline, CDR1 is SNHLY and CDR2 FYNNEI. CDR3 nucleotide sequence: TGTGCCAGCAGTGAACGGGGGGAGACCCAGTACTTC. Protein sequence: CASSERGETQYF.

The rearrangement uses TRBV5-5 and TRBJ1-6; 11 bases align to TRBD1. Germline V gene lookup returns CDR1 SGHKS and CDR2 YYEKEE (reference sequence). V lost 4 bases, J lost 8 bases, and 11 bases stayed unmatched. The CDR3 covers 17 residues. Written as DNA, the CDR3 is TGTGCCAGCAGCCGACAGGACAGGGGGCTGGGGGATTCACCCCTCCACTTT. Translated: CASSRQDRGLGDSPLHF.

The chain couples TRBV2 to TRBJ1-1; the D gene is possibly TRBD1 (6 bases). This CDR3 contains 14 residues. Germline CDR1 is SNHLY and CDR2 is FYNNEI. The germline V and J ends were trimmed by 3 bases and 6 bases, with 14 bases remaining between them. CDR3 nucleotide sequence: TGTGCCAGCAGTGACGAACAGGGTTGGGCTGAAGCTTTCTTT. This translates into CASSDEQGWAEAFF.

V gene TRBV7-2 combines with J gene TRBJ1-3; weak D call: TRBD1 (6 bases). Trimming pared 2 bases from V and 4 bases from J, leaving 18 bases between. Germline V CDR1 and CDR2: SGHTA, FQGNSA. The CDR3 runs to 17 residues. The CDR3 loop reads CASSLPLGGAGGNTIYF. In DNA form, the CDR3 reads TGTGCCAGCAGCTTACCCCTAGGGGGGGCAGGGGGAAACACCATATATTTT.

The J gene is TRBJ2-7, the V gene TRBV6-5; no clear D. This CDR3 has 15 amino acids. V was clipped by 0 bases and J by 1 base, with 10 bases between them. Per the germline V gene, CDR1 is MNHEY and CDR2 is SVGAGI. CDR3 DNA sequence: TGTGCCAGCAGTTACTCGATGGCAGGATCCTACGAGCAGTACTTC. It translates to CASSYSMAGSYEQYF.

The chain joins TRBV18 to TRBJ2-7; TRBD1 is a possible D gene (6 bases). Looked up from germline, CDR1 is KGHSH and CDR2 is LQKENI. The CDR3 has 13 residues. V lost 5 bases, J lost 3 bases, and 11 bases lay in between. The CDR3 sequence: CASSETTGYEQYF. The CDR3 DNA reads TGTGCCAGCTCAGAAACGACAGGCTACGAGCAGTACTTC.

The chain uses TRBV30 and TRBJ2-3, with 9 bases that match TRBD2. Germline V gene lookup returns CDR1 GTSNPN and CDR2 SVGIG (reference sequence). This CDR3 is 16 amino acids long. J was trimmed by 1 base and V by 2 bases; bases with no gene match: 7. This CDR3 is CAWSSLAGGGTDTQYF. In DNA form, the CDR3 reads TGTGCCTGGAGTTCCCTTGCGGGGGGGGGCACAGATACGCAGTATTTT.